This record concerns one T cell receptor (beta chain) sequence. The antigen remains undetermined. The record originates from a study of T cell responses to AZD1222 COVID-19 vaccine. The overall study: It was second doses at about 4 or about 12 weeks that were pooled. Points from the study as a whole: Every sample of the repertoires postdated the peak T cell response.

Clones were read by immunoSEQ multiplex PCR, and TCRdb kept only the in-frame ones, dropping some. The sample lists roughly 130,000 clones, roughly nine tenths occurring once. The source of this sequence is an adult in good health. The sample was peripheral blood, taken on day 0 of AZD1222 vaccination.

The CDR3 nucleotides are TGTGCAGCGGCGGGAGGGCTTTACAATGAGCAGTTCTTC. Its protein product is CAAAGGLYNEQFF. V and J are TRBV27 and TRBJ2-1; 9 positions match TRBD2. Germline values: CDR1 MNHEY, CDR2 SMNVEV (reference sequence). The CDR3 extends over 13 amino acids.